This T cell receptor (beta chain) is drawn from a study of early T cells in non-severe SARS-CoV-2 infection. For the study at large: RNA in bulk from unsorted whole blood was sequenced, and chains were unpaired. Study-wide findings and caveats: Lookups in VDJdb leaned toward anti-spike CD8 responses and missed private and CD4 specificities.

This clonotype was counted many times. The antigen is unknown. V dropped 0 bases and J dropped 6 bases, with 4 bases sitting between them. The CDR3 has 11 amino acids. CDR1 SGHRS and CDR2 YFSETQ come from the germline V gene. Each cDNA molecule carried a unique molecular identifier. TCRdb re-analysed the 5' RACE reads in MiXCR, keeping a single row per CDR3 protein. The sample consists of 50,000 to 60,000 distinct CDR3 sequences, under 10% of them appearing once. The sequence was obtained from an adult who was a healthcare worker with PCR-confirmed SARS-CoV-2 infection or an uninfected control (not recorded which). This rearrangement joins TRBV5-1 to TRBJ2-7; unclear D gene. The sequenced material came from whole blood. CDR3 sequence: CASSLDSEQYF. The CDR3 DNA reads as TGCGCCAGCAGCTTGGATAGCGAGCAGTACTTC. The full variable domain, in which reference TRBV5-1 and TRBJ2-7 provide the parts outside the CDR3, is KAGVTQTPRYLIKTRGQQVTLSCSPISGHRSVSWYQQTPGQGLQFLFEYFSETQRNKGNFPGRFSGRQFSNSRSEMNVSTLELGDSALYLCASSLDSEQYFGPGTRLTVT.